Listed here is a single TCR beta chain. This clonotype has ten or more counts. Its antigen remains undetermined. Base qualities are missing; no much larger clone stands one base away. The TCR beta CDR3 regions were amplified from the RNA transcripts. For the first round of RT-PCR on the TCR CDR3, the HTBI primer set was used together with the Qiagen OneStep RT-PCR kit. A second multiplex PCR round built the libraries, followed by size selection and purification. Libraries were sequenced paired-end with 100 bp reads on an Illumina HiSeq2000. Under the source paper's analysis protocol: Raw data were processed with SOAPnuke, discarding reads with adapters, uncalled bases, mean Phred below 15, or no exact constant-primer or identifier match. COPE v1.2.5 was used to merge the high-quality paired reads, and each unique nucleotide sequence was defined as a clonotype. MiTCR v1.1 was used to align the clonotypes against IMGT TRBV, TRBD and TRBJ reference segments. Only V-J combinations with frequency above 0.0001, covering 99% to 99.2% of repertoires, were analysed. A TCS score was defined as the ratio of F50 (clonal expansion) to E x V (chaos), with BLOSUM62-based TCRdist applied between CDR3 peptides within each V-J. Welch's t-statistics and random forest reduced roughly 500 V-J features to roughly 13, which were used in a naive Bayes classifier (R e1071). TCRdb passed the public sequencing reads through fastp at Q25 and MiXCR, retaining productive beta sequences. All rows with the same CDR3 protein become a single entry with the most common DNA and genes. The V and J calls here are based on TCRdb, not the publication. For this sample the table gives approximately 380,000 distinct CDR3 sequences, of which 19% were detected only once. In total, the top ten clones hold 3.7% of the sample.

The CDR3 starts with the cysteine, ends with the phenylalanine, and has 14 residues. Only CDR3 DNA remains: 42 bases, in frame from the first base. The junction shows trimming of 6 bases on V and 0 bases on J, and the gene matches do not reach 1 base of it. The germline V gene encodes CDR1 ENHRY and CDR2 SYGVKD. This entry comes from a study of T cells in Graves' hyperthyroidism and ophthalmopathy (dated 2019 in TCRdb). At the level of the whole study: Peripheral blood samples were taken at initial diagnosis, before any treatment was given. In about 6 Graves' hyperthyroidism patients, the study also compared T-cell repertoires from thyroid tissue with T-cell repertoires from blood. The paper describes TCR Vbeta CDR3 sequencing of 130 to 150 peripheral blood samples, made up of under 50 ophthalmopathy patients, over 70 hyperthyroidism patients and 17 progressor patients. Whether ophthalmopathy could be predicted prospectively was tested in an independent validation cohort made up of 18 to 20 hyperthyroidism patients plus 17 patients who later progressed to ophthalmopathy. After blood sampling, hyperthyroidism patients were treated with methimazole at a starting dose of 30 mg daily, and ophthalmopathy patients were treated with high-dose intravenous methylprednisolone. To identify TCR V-J signatures that set the groups apart, the researchers used a discovery cohort of 95 to 100 patients, made up of approximately 43 with Graves' ophthalmopathy and about 55 with stable Graves' hyperthyroidism. For training and testing, the 100 patients in the discovery cohort were randomly divided in a 7:3 ratio. Study-wide conclusions, independent of this receptor: Ophthalmopathy was separated from stable hyperthyroidism by a 13 V-J signature model, with 85% to 90% sensitivity and roughly 81% specificity obtained in cross-validation and 80%/75% obtained in testing. During validation, the model predicted progression to ophthalmopathy a median of about 5.9 months ahead of onset, with around 71% sensitivity and about 72% specificity. Most expanded thyroid clonotypes (frequency above 0.001) were also detected in blood, a finding suggesting that blood repertoires may reflect thyroid immune responses. Sample size was not statistically predetermined, and blinding of investigators to group allocation was not performed.

Stable Graves' hyperthyroidism was defined as no progression to ophthalmopathy during 18 months of follow-up. Hyperthyroidism patients were aged 18 to 65 years and newly diagnosed, with disease duration of less than 2 months. The study excluded patients with uncontrolled infections, other autoimmune diseases, pregnancy or lactation. Clinical symptoms, serum thyroxine and TRAb, thyroid ultrasound, and orbital computed tomography formed the basis for the diagnoses. Ficoll-Paque density gradient centrifugation was used to isolate PBMCs from approximately 11 ml of fresh peripheral blood. Total RNA was extracted using Trizol reagent, and RNA quality was assessed on an Agilent 2100 Bioanalyzer.

The sequence was obtained from a woman aged 18-30 years with Graves' hyperthyroidism. The rearrangement combines TRBV10-3 with TRBJ2-3; 9 bases in the junction line up with TRBD2. Specimen: blood. The CDR3 reads as follows: CAIRRGGSTDTQYF. The sequence in DNA is TGTGCCATCAGGCGGGGGGGTAGCACAGATACGCAGTATTTT.